Sequencing of this T cell receptor beta chain was carried out in a study of cytomegalovirus exposure and HLA in healthy donors. This clone was counted a single time. Antigen unknown. Study outcomes and limitations: Within the roughly 120 validation repertoires, first-cohort TCR clusters tended to co-occur, according to a later analysis.

CDR1 MDHEN and CDR2 SYDVKM come from the germline V gene. V was clipped by 2 bases and J by 1 base, with 5 bases between them. The CDR3 is 14 amino acids. Libraries were prepared by immunoSEQ multiplex PCR; TCRdb keeps only in-frame clonotypes and omits some of them. Found here are some 73,000 clones, around 90% of them singletons; the top ten hold about 4.1%. This sequence originates from a woman in her late teens or twenties in good health and CMV-seropositive. V gene TRBV28 combines with J gene TRBJ2-2; D not certain. The sequencing input was PBMCs. CDR3 loop: CASSLPGNTGELFF. As DNA, the CDR3 is TGTGCCAGCAGTTTACCAGGGAACACCGGGGAGCTGTTTTTT.